This entry lists 28 T cell receptor beta chains sequenced from one sample in a study of OX40 agonist ivuxolimab in advanced cancers. The method was immunoSEQ multiplex PCR; TCRdb's version includes in-frame clones alone and lacks a portion of them. The table lists approximately 69,000 clones, just under 95% of them singletons. Specimen: CD4+ or CD8+ T cells sorted from blood, collected in a trial of the OX40 agonist ivuxolimab. The receptors here all came from an adult with an advanced solid tumor such as melanoma, head and neck, liver or kidney cancer.

The rearrangement joins TRBV9 to TRBJ2-3; 10 nucleotides agree with TRBD1. The V segment lost 6 bases and the J segment 4 bases; nucleotides outside the gene matches: 5. Germline-derived CDR1 and CDR2 are SGDLS and YYNGEE. There are 14 residues in the CDR3. CDR3 nucleotide sequence: TGTGCCAGCAAACCGACAGGGGGCGCAGATACGCAGTATTTT. Translating it yields CASKPTGGADTQYF.

This chain joins TRBV6-5 and TRBJ2-5; D remains unclear. Trimming took 0 bases from V and 1 from J, leaving 9 bases between them. The CDR3 covers 15 residues. The germline V gene encodes CDR1 MNHEY and CDR2 SVGAGI. CDR3 sequence: CASSYSDLVQETQYF. Here the CDR3 DNA reads TGTGCCAGCAGTTACTCGGATCTGGTCCAAGAGACCCAGTACTTC.

The chain recombines TRBV4-3 with TRBJ1-1, with TRBD1 as a possible D gene (6 bases). The CDR3 loop spans 17 amino acids. Between the trimmed V and J ends, which lost 4 bases and 0 bases, there was a span of 18 bases. The germline V gene has CDR1 LGHNA and CDR2 YSLEER. CDR3 in DNA: TGCGCCAGCAGCCCTCGTTGGGGGGGGGCGCTGAACACTGAAGCTTTCTTT. Protein: CASSPRWGGALNTEAFF.

This clone showed up just once. This chain connects TRBV12-5 to TRBJ1-1; D ambiguous. Germline CDR1 reads LGHNT; CDR2 reads FRNRAP. The CDR3 is 14 amino acids. V was shortened by 5 bases and J by 10 bases, with 20 bases between the two germline ends. The CDR3 DNA sequence: TGTGCTAGTGGTCCTACCCCCGCGCCCTCCGTAGCTTTCTTT. This encodes CASGPTPAPSVAFF.

The table lists this clone with a few counts. The V and J genes are TRBV6-5 and TRBJ1-1, with 7 nucleotides matching TRBD1. Looked up from germline, CDR1 is MNHEY and CDR2 is SVGAGI. The CDR3 covers 15 residues. The J segment lost 0 bases and the V segment lost 7 bases, leaving 8 bases of the junction unmatched. The CDR3 bases are TGTGCCAGCACCACACGGGACAGCTTGAACACTGAAGCTTTCTTT. It specifies CASTTRDSLNTEAFF.

The rearrangement uses TRBV6-1 and TRBJ1-2; no definite D call. CDR3 length equals 14 residues. CDR1 is MNHNS and CDR2 is SASEGT in the germline V gene. V shed 3 bases and J shed 3 bases, with 11 bases lying between them. CDR3 in DNA: TGTGCCAGCAGTGAGATGGCGCCAGACTATGGCTACACCTTC. Translation gives CASSEMAPDYGYTF.

The chain has TRBV7-9 and TRBJ2-5; D not certain. Germline values: CDR1 SEHNR, CDR2 FQNEAQ (reference sequence). The length of the CDR3 is 12 residues. V was clipped by 2 bases and J by 5 bases, with 6 bases between them. As DNA, the CDR3 is TGTGCCAGCAGCTTATATTTGGAGACCCAGTACTTC. It is translated as CASSLYLETQYF. The entire variable domain, with the rest obtained from reference TRBV7-9 and TRBJ2-5, is as follows: DTGVSQNPRHKITKRGQNVTFRCDPISEHNRLYWYRQTLGQGPEFLTYFQNEAQLEKSRLLSDRFSAERPKGSFSTLEIQRTEQGDSAMYLCASSLYLETQYFGPGTRLLVL.

The V gene is TRBV29-1, the J gene TRBJ2-1; TRBD2 is a possible D gene (6 bases). The germline CDR1 and CDR2 sequences are SQVTM and ANQGSEA. CDR3 length: 13 amino acids. Deletions cut 3 bases from V and 6 bases from J, with 12 bases between. Here the CDR3 reads CSVDREAGNEQFF. CDR3 nucleotide sequence: TGCAGCGTTGACAGGGAGGCCGGCAATGAGCAGTTCTTC.

The CDR3 DNA is TGTGCCAGCAGCCAAGATTGGAACGGGGGGGTCTCCTACGAGCAGTACTTC. This encodes CASSQDWNGGVSYEQYF. V is TRBV14 and J is TRBJ2-7, with 8 bases aligning to TRBD2. After removal of 0 bases from V and 0 bases from J, the junction contained 7 bases not matched to a gene. The germline CDR1 and CDR2 sequences are SGHDN and FVKESK. CDR3 size: 17 residues.

J is TRBJ2-7 and V is TRBV6-5; D uncertain. Germline V gene sequence: CDR1 MNHEY, CDR2 SVGAGI. The V gene lost 6 bases and the J gene lost 3 bases, with 12 bases spanning the gap. CDR3 length equals 13 residues. The CDR3 DNA follows: TGTGCCAGCAGCCCCGGCGGTGGCTACGAGCAGTACTTC. Its protein is CASSPGGGYEQYF.

This chain joins TRBV11-2 and TRBJ2-2; tentatively, D is TRBD2 (6 bases). V lost 2 bases, J lost 6 bases, and 16 bases lay in between. Germline loops: CDR1 SGHAT, CDR2 FQNNGV. The CDR3 sequence is 16 residues long. DNA for the CDR3: TGTGCCAGCAGCTTAACCCCAGGAGGGTGGGCCGGGGAGCTGTTTTTT. Protein sequence: CASSLTPGGWAGELFF.

CDR3 in amino acids: CASSPRQGGGEKLFF. CDR3 bases: TGTGCCAGCAGCCCTCGACAGGGGGGTGGTGAAAAACTGTTTTTT. This chain connects TRBV7-9 to TRBJ1-4; 9 positions agree with TRBD1. The germline V gene has CDR1 SEHNR and CDR2 FQNEAQ (reference sequence). The CDR3 runs 15 residues. V trimming: 5 bases; J trimming: 7 bases; junction bases outside the gene matches: 8.

The V and J genes are TRBV15 and TRBJ2-1, with D unresolved. Deletions cut 5 bases from V and 7 bases from J, with 6 bases between. The germline V gene encodes CDR1 LNHNV and CDR2 YYDKDF (reference sequence). The CDR3 is made up of 11 amino acids. Here the CDR3 reads CATSANNEQFF. The CDR3, as DNA: TGTGCCACCAGCGCCAATAATGAGCAGTTCTTC. Combining the CDR3 with reference TRBV15 and TRBJ2-1 gives the whole variable domain DAMVIQNPRYQVTQFGKPVTLSCSQTLNHNVMYWYQQKSSQAPKLLFHYYDKDFNNEADTPDNFQSRRPNTSFCFLDIRSPGLGDTAMYLCATSANNEQFFGPGTRLTVL.

The chain recombines TRBV27 with TRBJ1-1, with D maybe TRBD1 (6 bases). Trimming left V 6 bases short and J 8 bases short, with 13 bases between. The germline V gene has CDR1 MNHEY and CDR2 SMNVEV (reference sequence). The CDR3 runs to 12 residues. CDR3 nucleotide sequence: TGTGCCAGCAGCCCGGGTCAGGGGGAAGCTTTCTTT. It is translated as CASSPGQGEAFF.

J is TRBJ2-7 and V is TRBV15; 7 bases fit TRBD2. The CDR3 runs 12 residues. V dropped 4 bases and J dropped 6; count of bases not matched to a gene: 3. Germline V lookup: CDR1 LNHNV, CDR2 YYDKDF (reference sequence). DNA of the CDR3: TGTGCCACCAGCATTTGGGAGGGCGAGCAGTACTTC. It yields the protein CATSIWEGEQYF.

The rearrangement uses TRBV10-3 and TRBJ1-5; D gene uncertain. Germline V lookup: CDR1 ENHRY, CDR2 SYGVKD. This CDR3 has 14 amino acids. Trimming left V 4 bases short and J 2 bases short, with 9 bases between. The CDR3 DNA reads as TGTGCCATCAGTGGGGAGAGGGGCAATCAGCCCCAGCATTTT. Amino acids: CAISGERGNQPQHF.

The CDR3 DNA reads as TGTGCCAGCAGCTTGGAGGGGCTAGCGGGAAATTATGAGCAGTTCTTC. Translated, it gives CASSLEGLAGNYEQFF. This chain joins TRBV5-8 and TRBJ2-1; 9 nucleotides align to TRBD2. V lost 0 bases, J lost 8 bases, and 9 bases stayed unmatched. Germline V gene data show CDR1 as SGHTS and CDR2 as YDEGEE. This CDR3 is 16 amino acids long.

The DNA for the CDR3 is TGTGCCAGCAGCGGTCAGGGGGCGGCTCAGTACTTC. It is translated as CASSGQGAAQYF. The genes are TRBV9 and TRBJ2-4; TRBD1 matches 8 bases. The V gene end was trimmed by 3 bases and the J gene end by 12 bases; junction bases not matched to a gene: 5. Germline V gene sequence: CDR1 SGDLS, CDR2 YYNGEE. The CDR3 runs to 12 residues. The full variable domain, rest sourced from reference TRBV9 and TRBJ2-4, is DSGVTQTPKHLITATGQRVTLRCSPRSGDLSVYWYQQSLDQGLQFLIQYYNGEERAKGNILERFSAQQFPDLHSELNLSSLELGDSALYFCASSGQGAAQYFGAGTRLSVL.

V and J are TRBV16 and TRBJ2-7; possibly TRBD1 for D (5 bases). Trimming took off 4 bases at V and 6 bases at J, with 7 bases between the two ends. Germline values: CDR1 KGHSY, CDR2 FQNENV. This CDR3 is built from 11 residues. CDR3 nucleotide sequence: TGTGCCAGCAGCCGGGGCGCCGAGCAGTACTTC. This encodes CASSRGAEQYF.

V is TRBV2 and J is TRBJ2-3; 8 bases line up with TRBD2. The CDR3 sequence is 15 residues long. Trimming at V came to 8 bases and at J to 3 bases, leaving 10 bases not matched to a gene. Germline V gene lookup returns CDR1 SNHLY and CDR2 FYNNEI. The CDR3 loop reads CASPKTLADTDTQYF. The CDR3, as DNA: TGTGCCAGCCCAAAAACACTAGCGGATACAGATACGCAGTATTTT.

The chain couples TRBV19 to TRBJ1-5, with D possibly matching TRBD1 (6 bases). This CDR3 spans 16 amino acids. Trimming removed 5 bases from V and 0 bases from J, with 14 bases in between. Germline V CDR1 and CDR2: LNHDA, SQIVND (reference sequence). The CDR3 sequence is CASSAGQINSNQPQHF. CDR3 DNA sequence: TGTGCCAGTAGTGCCGGACAGATAAATAGCAATCAGCCCCAGCATTTT.

This clone was seen a single time. V usage is TRBV30 and J usage is TRBJ2-1, with TRBD2 identical over 7 bases. After removal of 5 bases from V and 9 bases from J, the junction contained 7 bases not matched to a gene. The CDR3 has 12 amino acids. Germline V lookup: CDR1 GTSNPN, CDR2 SVGIG (reference sequence). The CDR3 loop reads CAWGLVVREQFF. In DNA form, the CDR3 reads TGTGCCTGGGGACTAGTTGTACGTGAGCAGTTCTTC.

This clone was observed a single time. The rearrangement links TRBV27 to TRBJ1-1; D possibly corresponds to TRBD1 (6 bases). The germline CDR1 and CDR2 sequences are MNHEY and SMNVEV (reference sequence). CDR3 size: 15 residues. The germline V and J ends were trimmed by 2 bases and 7 bases, with 17 bases remaining between them. The CDR3 region is CASSLISWGRIEAFF. The DNA of the CDR3 is TGTGCCAGCAGTTTAATAAGTTGGGGGCGAATTGAAGCTTTCTTT.

The genes are TRBV9 and TRBJ2-7; 9 bases are shared with TRBD1. Germline V lookup: CDR1 SGDLS, CDR2 YYNGEE. V trimming: 3 bases; J trimming: 3 bases; junction bases outside the gene matches: 7. This CDR3 region has 15 residues. CDR3 bases: TGTGCCAGCAGCGGGAACCGACAGGGGGGCTACGAGCAGTACTTC. Residues: CASSGNRQGGYEQYF.

This clone has just one count. The chain uses TRBV9 and TRBJ2-5; the D is unclear. Matching the DNA end better, TRBJ2-7 makes the J call doubtful. Looked up from germline, CDR1 is SGDLS and CDR2 is YYNGEE. The CDR3 length is 15 residues. CDR3 region: CASSVGGSLSYEQYF. As DNA, the CDR3 is TGTGCCAGCAGCGTAGGGGGAAGTCTCTCCTACGAGCAGTACTTC.

The chain uses TRBV29-1 and TRBJ1-2; D unresolved. V was shortened by 2 bases and J by 2 bases, with 6 bases between the two germline ends. CDR1 SQVTM and CDR2 ANQGSEA come from the germline V gene. This CDR3 region has 12 residues. CDR3 residues: CSVENRNYGYTF. DNA for the CDR3: TGCAGCGTTGAAAACAGAAACTATGGCTACACCTTC.

The chain carries TRBV7-9 and TRBJ2-7, with no clear D. The length of the CDR3 is 11 residues. In germline, CDR1 is SEHNR, CDR2 FQNEAQ (reference sequence). V was trimmed by 3 bases and J by 3 bases, leaving 3 bases between them. Here the CDR3 DNA reads TGTGCCAGCAGCTTGAACTACGAGCAGTACTTC. It is translated as CASSLNYEQYF. The whole variable domain, filled in from reference TRBV7-9 and TRBJ2-7, reads DTGVSQNPRHKITKRGQNVTFRCDPISEHNRLYWYRQTLGQGPEFLTYFQNEAQLEKSRLLSDRFSAERPKGSFSTLEIQRTEQGDSAMYLCASSLNYEQYFGPGTRLTVT.

CDR3 loop: CASRHQLGGLAGPSPSTDTQYF. Here the CDR3 DNA reads TGCGCCAGCAGGCACCAATTAGGAGGACTAGCGGGTCCGAGCCCCAGCACAGATACGCAGTATTTT. This sequence joins TRBV4-1 and TRBJ2-3; TRBD2 aligns across 11 bases. The CDR3 spans 22 residues. The J segment lost 0 bases and the V segment lost 6 bases, leaving 23 bases of the junction unmatched. CDR1 and CDR2 from the germline V gene are MGHRA and YSYEKL.